This T cell receptor (beta chain) was sequenced in a study of PD-1 blockade in classical Hodgkin lymphoma. Study-level findings and limits: Before treatment, complete responders showed about the same diversity as newly diagnosed patients.

About this clone: Its antigen remains unknown.

The table came from immunoSEQ multiplex PCR; TCRdb's copy has only in-frame clones and leaves some out. The table shows about 41,000 clones, with about 70% occurring only once. This CDR3 has 16 residues. The germline V gene encodes CDR1 LNHDA and CDR2 SQIVND (reference sequence). Between the trimmed V and J ends, which lost 5 bases and 0 bases, there was a span of 17 bases. Each and every patient relapsed after autologous stem cell transplantation, and patients got differing brentuximab vedotin exposure. The chain uses TRBV19 and TRBJ2-7, with D perhaps matching TRBD1 (6 bases). The receptor's source is a human donor with classical Hodgkin lymphoma. The material sequenced was peripheral blood mononuclear cells (PBMCs), taken at baseline. The chain's CDR3 is CASSARGQGNSYEQYF. The CDR3 coding sequence is TGTGCCAGTAGTGCCAGAGGGCAGGGGAACTCCTACGAGCAGTACTTC.